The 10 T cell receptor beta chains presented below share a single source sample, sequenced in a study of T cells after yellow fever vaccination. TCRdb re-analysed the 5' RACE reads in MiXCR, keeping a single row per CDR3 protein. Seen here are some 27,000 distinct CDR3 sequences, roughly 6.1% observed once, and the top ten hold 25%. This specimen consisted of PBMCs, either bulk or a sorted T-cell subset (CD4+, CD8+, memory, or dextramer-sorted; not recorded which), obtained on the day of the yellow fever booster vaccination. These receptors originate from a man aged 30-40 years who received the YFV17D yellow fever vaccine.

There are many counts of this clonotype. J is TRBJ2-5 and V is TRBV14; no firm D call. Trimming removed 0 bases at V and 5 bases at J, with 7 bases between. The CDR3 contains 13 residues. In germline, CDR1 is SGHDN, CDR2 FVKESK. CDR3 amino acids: CASSQDFGETQYF. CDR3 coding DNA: TGTGCCAGCAGCCAAGATTTTGGGGAGACCCAGTACTTC.

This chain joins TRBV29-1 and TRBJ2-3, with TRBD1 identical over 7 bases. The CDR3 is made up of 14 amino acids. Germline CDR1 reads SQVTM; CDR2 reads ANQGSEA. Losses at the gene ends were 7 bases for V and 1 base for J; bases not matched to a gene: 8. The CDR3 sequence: CSAKRGPGTDTQYF. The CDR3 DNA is TGCAGCGCCAAAAGGGGGCCCGGCACAGATACGCAGTATTTT.

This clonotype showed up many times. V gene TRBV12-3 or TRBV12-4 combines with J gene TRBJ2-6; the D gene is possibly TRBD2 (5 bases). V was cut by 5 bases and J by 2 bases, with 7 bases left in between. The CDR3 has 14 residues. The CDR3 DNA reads TGTGCCAGCAGTACCGGGGCTGGGGCCAACGTCCTGACTTTC. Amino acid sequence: CASSTGAGANVLTF.

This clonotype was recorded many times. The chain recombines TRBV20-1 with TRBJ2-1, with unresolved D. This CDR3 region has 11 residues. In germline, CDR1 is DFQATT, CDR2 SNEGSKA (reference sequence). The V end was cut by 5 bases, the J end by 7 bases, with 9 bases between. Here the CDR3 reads CSAPLWNEQFF. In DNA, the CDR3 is TGCAGTGCTCCGCTCTGGAATGAGCAGTTCTTC.

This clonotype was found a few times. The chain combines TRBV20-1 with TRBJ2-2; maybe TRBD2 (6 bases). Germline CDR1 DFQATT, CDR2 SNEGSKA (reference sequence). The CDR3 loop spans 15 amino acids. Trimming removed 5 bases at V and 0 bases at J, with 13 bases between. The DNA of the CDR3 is TGCAGTGCTCCCCCACTAGCACCGAACACCGGGGAGCTGTTTTTT. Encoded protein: CSAPPLAPNTGELFF.

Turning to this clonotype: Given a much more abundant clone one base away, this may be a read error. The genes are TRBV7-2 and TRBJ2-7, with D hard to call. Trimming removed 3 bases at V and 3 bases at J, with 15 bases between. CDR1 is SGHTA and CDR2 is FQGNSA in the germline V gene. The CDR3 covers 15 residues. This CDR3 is CASSFSELSYYEQYF. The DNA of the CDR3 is TGTGCCAGCAGCTTTTCCGAACTTAGCTACTACGAGCAGTACTTC.

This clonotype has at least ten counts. The CDR3 here is CSAKLGDRPGLAGIQETQYF. CDR3 DNA: TGCAGTGCTAAGTTGGGTGACAGGCCGGGACTAGCGGGGATACAAGAGACCCAGTACTTC. The J gene is TRBJ2-5, the V gene TRBV20-1, with 13 bases fitting TRBD2. Germline V gene data show CDR1 as DFQATT and CDR2 as SNEGSKA (reference sequence). The CDR3 is 20 residues long. Germline trimming cut 4 bases from V and 2 bases from J; bases unmatched to any gene: 19.

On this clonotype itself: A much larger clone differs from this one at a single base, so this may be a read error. The CDR3 bases are TGTGCCAGCAGCACAGGGGTGGACACTGAAGCTTTCTTT. This sequence encodes CASSTGVDTEAFF. The chain recombines TRBV7-6 with TRBJ1-1, with 7 bases matching TRBD1. CDR1 and CDR2 from the germline V gene are SGHVS and FNYEAQ. The CDR3 spans 13 residues. Trimming took 5 bases from V and 3 from J; bases not matched to a gene: 3.

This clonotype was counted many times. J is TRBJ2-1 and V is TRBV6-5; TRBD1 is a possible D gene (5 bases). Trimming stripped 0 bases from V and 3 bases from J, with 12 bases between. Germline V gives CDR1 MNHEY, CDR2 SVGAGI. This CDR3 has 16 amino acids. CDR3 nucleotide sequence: TGTGCCAGCAGTTACTCGAATGGGGCCCGCTACAATGAGCAGTTCTTC. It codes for CASSYSNGARYNEQFF.

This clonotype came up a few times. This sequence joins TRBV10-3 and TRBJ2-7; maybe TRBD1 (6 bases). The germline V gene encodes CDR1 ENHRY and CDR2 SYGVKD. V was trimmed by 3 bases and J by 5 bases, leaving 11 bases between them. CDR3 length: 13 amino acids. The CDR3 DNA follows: TGTGCCATCAGTGACGGGACATACAACGAGCAGTACTTC. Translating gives CAISDGTYNEQYF.